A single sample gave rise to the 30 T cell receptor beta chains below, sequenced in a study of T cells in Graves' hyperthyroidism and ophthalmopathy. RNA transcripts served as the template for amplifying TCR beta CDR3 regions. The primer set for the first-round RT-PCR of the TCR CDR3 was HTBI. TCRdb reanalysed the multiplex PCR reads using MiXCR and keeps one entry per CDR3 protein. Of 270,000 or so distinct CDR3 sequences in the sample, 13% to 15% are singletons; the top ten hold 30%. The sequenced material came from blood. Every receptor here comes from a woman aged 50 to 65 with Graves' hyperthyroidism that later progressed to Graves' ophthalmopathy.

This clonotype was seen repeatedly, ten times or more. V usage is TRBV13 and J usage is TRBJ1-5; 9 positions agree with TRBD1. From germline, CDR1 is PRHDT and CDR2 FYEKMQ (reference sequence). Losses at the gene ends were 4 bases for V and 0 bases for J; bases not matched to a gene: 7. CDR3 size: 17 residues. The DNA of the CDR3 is TGTGCCAGCAGCTCCAGACAGGGGGAACATAGCAATCAGCCCCAGCATTTT. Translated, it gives CASSSRQGEHSNQPQHF.

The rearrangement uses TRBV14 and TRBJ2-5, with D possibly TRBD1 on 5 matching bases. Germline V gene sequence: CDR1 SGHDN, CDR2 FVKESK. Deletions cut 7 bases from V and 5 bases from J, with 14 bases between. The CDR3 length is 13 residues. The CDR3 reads CASNHGRGETQYF. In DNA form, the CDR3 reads TGTGCCAGCAACCACGGAAGGGGTGAGACCCAGTACTTC.

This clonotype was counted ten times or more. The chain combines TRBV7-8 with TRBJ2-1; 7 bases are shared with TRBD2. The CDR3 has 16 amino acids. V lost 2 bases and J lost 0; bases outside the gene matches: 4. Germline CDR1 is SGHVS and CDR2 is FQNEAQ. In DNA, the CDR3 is TGTGCCAGCAGCTTAAGCCGGGAGGACTCCTACAATGAGCAGTTCTTC. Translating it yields CASSLSREDSYNEQFF.

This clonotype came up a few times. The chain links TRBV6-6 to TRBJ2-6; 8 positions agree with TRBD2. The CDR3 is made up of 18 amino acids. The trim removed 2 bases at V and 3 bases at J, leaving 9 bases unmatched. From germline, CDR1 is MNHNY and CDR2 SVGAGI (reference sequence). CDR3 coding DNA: TGTGCCAGCAGTTACCCGACGGGGGGGATGGATGGGGCCAACGTCCTGACTTTC. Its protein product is CASSYPTGGMDGANVLTF.

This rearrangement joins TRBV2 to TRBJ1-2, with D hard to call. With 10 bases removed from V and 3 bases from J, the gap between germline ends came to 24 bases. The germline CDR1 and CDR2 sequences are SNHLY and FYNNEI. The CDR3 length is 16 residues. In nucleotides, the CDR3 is TGTGCCACCCAAACCTGGGCCGGGGAGGAGGACTATGGCTACACCTTC. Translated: CATQTWAGEEDYGYTF.

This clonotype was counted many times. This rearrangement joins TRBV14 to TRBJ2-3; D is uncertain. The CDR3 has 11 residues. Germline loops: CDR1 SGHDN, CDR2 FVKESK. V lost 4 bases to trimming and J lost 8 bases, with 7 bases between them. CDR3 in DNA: TGTGCCAGCAGCCGTTACGGTACGCAGTATTTT. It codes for CASSRYGTQYF. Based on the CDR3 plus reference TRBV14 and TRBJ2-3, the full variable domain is EAGVTQFPSHSVIEKGQTVTLRCDPISGHDNLYWYRRVMGKEIKFLLHFVKESKQDESGMPNNRFLAERTGGTYSTLKVQPAELEDSGVYFCASSRYGTQYFGPGTRLTVL.

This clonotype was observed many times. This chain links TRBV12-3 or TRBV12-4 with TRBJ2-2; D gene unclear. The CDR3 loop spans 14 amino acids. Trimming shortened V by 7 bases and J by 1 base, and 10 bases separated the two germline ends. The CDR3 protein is CASISSLNTGELFF. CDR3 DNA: TGTGCCAGCATTTCGAGCCTGAACACCGGGGAGCTGTTTTTT.

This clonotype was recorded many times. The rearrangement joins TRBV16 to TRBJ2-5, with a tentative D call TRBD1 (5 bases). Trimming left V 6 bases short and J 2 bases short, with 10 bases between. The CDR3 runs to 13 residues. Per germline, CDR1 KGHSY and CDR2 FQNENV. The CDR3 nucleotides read TGTGCCAGCAGTCGACAGACACAAGAGACCCAGTACTTC. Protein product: CASSRQTQETQYF.

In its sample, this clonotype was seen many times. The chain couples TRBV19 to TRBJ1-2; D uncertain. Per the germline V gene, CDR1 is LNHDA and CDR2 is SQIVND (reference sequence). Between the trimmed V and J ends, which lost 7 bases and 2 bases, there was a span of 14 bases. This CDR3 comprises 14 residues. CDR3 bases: TGTGCCAGTACTACCTCGTGGCAGAACTATGGCTACACCTTC. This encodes CASTTSWQNYGYTF.

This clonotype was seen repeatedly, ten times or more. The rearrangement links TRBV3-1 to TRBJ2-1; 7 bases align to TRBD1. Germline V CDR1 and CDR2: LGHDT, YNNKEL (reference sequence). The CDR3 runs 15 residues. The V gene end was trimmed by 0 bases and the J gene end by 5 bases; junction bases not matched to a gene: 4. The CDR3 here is CASSQDPDRDNEQFF. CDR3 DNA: TGTGCCAGCAGCCAAGATCCCGACAGGGACAATGAGCAGTTCTTC.

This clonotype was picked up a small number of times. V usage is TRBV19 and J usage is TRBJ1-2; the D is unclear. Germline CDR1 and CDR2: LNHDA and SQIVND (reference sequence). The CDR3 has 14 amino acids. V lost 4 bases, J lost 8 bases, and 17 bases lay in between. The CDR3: CASSTFTLFAGYTF. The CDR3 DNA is TGTGCCAGTAGTACATTTACCCTATTCGCCGGCTACACCTTC. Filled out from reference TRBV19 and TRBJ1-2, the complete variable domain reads DGGITQSPKYLFRKEGQNVTLSCEQNLNHDAMYWYRQDPGQGLRLIYYSQIVNDFQKGDIAEGYSVSREKKESFPLTVTSAQKNPTAFYLCASSTFTLFAGYTFGSGTRLTVV.

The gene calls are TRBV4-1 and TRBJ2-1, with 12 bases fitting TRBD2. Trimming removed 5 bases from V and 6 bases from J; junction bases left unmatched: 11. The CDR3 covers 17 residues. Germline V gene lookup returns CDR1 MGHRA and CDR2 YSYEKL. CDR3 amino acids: CASSSPLTSGRINEQFF. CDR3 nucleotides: TGCGCCAGCAGCTCACCTCTGACTAGCGGGAGAATCAATGAGCAGTTCTTC.

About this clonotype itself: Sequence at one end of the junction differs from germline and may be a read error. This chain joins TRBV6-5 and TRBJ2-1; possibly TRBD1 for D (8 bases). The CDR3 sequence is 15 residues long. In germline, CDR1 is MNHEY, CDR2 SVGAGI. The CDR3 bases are TGTGCCAGCAGTGACTCTAGGACAGGGAGGGATGAGCAGTTCTTC. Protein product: CASSDSRTGRDEQFF.

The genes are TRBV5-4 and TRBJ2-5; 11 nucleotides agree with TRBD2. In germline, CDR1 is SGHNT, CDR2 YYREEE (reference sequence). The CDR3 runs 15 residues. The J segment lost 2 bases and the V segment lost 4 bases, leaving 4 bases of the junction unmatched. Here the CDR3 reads CASSRGTSGQETQYF. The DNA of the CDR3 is TGTGCCAGCAGCCGTGGGACTAGCGGACAAGAGACCCAGTACTTC.

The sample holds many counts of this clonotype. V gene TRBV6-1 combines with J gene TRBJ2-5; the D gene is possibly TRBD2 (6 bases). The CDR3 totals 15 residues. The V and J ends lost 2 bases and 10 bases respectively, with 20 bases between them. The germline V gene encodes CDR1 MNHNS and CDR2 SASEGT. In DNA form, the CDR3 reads TGTGCCAGCAGTGAAATTCGTGGGGTTCAAGCGGGCCAGTACTTC. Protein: CASSEIRGVQAGQYF.

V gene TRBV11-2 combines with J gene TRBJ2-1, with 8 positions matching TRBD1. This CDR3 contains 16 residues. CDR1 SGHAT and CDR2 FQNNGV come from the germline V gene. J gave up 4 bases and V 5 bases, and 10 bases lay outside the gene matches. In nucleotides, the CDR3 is TGTGCCAGCAGCCATTCCTGGGACAGGTTATACAATGAGCAGTTCTTC. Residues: CASSHSWDRLYNEQFF.

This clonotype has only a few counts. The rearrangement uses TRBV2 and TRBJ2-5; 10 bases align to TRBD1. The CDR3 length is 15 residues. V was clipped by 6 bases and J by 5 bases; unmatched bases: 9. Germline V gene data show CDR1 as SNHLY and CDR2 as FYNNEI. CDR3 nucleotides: TGTGCCAGCAGCGCCCACCGGGACAGGGGTGAGACCCAGTACTTC. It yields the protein CASSAHRDRGETQYF.

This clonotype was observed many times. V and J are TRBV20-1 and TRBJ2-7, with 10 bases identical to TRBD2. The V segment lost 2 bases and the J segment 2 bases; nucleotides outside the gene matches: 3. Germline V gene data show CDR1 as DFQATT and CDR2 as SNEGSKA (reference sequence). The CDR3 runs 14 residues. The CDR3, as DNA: TGCAGTGCTAGAACCACTAGCGGGGCCTACGAGCAGTACTTC. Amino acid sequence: CSARTTSGAYEQYF.

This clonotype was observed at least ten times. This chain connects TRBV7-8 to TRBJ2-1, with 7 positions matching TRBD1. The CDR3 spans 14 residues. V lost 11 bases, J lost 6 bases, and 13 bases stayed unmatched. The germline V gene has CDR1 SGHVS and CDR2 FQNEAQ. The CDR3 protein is CAGQVERDSNEQFF. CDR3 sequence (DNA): TGTGCCGGACAGGTAGAAAGGGACAGCAATGAGCAGTTCTTC.

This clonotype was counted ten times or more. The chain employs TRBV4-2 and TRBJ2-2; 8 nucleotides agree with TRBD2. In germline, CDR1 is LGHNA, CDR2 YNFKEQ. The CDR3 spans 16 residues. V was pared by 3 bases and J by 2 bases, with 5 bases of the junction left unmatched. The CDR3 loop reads CASSQASGLNTGELFF. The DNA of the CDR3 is TGTGCCAGCAGCCAGGCTAGCGGGCTTAACACCGGGGAGCTGTTTTTT.

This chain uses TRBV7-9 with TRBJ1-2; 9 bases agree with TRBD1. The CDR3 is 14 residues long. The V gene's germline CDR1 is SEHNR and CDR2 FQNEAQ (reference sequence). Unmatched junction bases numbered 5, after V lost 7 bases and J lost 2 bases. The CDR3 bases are TGTGCCAGCACCCAGGGACAGGGAAACTATGGCTACACCTTC. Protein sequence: CASTQGQGNYGYTF.

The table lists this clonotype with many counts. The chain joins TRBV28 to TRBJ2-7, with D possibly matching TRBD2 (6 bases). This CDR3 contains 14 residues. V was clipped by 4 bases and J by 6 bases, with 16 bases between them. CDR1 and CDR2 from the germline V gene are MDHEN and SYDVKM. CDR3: CASSSGPGLGEQYF. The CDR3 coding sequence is TGTGCCAGCAGTTCCGGTCCGGGACTGGGCGAGCAGTACTTC. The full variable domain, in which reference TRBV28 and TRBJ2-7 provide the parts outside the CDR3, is DVKVTQSSRYLVKRTGEKVFLECVQDMDHENMFWYRQDPGLGLRLIYFSYDVKMKEKGDIPEGYSVSREKKERFSLILESASTNQTSMYLCASSSGPGLGEQYFGPGTRLTVT.

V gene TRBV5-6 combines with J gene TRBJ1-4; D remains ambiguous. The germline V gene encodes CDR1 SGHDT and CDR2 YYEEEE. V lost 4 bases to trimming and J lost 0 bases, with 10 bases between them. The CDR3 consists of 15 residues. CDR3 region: CASSTPGATNEKLFF. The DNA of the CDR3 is TGTGCCAGCAGCACGCCAGGTGCAACTAATGAAAAACTGTTTTTT.

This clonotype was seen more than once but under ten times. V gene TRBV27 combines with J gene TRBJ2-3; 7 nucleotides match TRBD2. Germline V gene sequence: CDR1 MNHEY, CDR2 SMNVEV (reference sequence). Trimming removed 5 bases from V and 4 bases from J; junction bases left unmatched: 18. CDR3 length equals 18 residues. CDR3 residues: CASSLLGVAGHLADTQYF. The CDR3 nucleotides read TGTGCCAGCAGTCTCCTGGGAGTAGCGGGTCATCTTGCAGATACGCAGTATTTT.

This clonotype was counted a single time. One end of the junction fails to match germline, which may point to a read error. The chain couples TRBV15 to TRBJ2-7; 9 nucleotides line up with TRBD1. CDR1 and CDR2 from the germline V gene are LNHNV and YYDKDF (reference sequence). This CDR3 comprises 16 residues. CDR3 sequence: CAASRDLSGQGYEQYF. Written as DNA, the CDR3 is TGTGCCGCCAGCAGAGATCTCTCGGGACAGGGCTACGAGCAGTACTTC.

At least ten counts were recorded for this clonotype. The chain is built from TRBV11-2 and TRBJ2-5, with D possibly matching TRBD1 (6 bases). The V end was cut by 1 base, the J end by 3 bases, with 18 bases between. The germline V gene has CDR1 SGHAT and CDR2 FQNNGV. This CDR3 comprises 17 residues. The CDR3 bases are TGTGCCAGCAGCTTAGCGGTAGTTGGACAGAAGAAAGAGACCCAGTACTTC. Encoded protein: CASSLAVVGQKKETQYF.

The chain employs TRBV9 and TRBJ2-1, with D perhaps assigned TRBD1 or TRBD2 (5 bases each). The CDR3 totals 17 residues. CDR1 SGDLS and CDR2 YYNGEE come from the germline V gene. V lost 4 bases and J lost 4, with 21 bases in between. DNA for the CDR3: TGTGCCAGCAGCCCTGCCCGAGGGGAATCACGTTACAATGAGCAGTTCTTC. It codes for CASSPARGESRYNEQFF.

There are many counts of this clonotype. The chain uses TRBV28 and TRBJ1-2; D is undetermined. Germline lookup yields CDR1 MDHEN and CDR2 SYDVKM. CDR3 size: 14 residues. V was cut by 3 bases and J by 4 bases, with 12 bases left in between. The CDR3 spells CASSLGSQPYGYTF. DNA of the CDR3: TGTGCCAGCAGTTTGGGGTCCCAACCCTATGGCTACACCTTC.

CDR3 amino acids: CASSESPPKETQYF. The CDR3 DNA sequence: TGTGCCAGCAGTGAATCCCCTCCCAAAGAGACCCAGTACTTC. V gene TRBV25-1 combines with J gene TRBJ2-5, with D unclear. The CDR3 runs to 14 residues. The V and J ends lost 1 base and 3 bases respectively, with 9 bases between them. In germline, CDR1 is MGHDK, CDR2 SYGVNS.

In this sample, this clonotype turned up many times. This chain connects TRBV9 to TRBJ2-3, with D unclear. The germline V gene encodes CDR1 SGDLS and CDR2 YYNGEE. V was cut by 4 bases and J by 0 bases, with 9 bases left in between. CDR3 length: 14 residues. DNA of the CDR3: TGTGCCAGCAGCCCATCGGTTAGCACAGATACGCAGTATTTT. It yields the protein CASSPSVSTDTQYF.